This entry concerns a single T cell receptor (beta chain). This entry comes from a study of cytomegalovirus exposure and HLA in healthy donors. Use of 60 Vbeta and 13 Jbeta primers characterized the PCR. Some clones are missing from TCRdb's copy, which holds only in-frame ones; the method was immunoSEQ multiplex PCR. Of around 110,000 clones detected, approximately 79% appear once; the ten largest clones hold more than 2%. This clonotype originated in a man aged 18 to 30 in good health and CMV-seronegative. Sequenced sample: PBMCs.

CDR3 DNA: TGTGCCAGCACTCAGGATTGGGGGCGGCCCATGAACACTGAAGCTTTCTTT. Amino acid sequence: CASTQDWGRPMNTEAFF. The chain recombines TRBV7-9 with TRBJ1-1; TRBD1 is a possible D gene (6 bases). This CDR3 spans 17 amino acids. The germline V gene has CDR1 SEHNR and CDR2 FQNEAQ (reference sequence). V gave up 7 bases and J gave up 0 bases, with 21 bases separating them.